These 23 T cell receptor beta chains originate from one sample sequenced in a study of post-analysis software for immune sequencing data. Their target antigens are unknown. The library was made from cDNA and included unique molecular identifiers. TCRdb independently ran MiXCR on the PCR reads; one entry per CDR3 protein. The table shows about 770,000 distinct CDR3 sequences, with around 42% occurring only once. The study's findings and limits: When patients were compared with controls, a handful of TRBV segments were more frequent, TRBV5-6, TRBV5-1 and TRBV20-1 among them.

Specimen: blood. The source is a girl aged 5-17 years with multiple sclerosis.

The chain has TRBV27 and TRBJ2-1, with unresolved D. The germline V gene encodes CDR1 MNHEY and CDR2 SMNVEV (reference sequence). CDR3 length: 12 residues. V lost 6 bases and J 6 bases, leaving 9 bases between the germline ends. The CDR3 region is CASSPQRNEQFF. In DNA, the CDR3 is TGTGCCAGCAGCCCGCAGCGCAATGAGCAGTTCTTC.

In DNA form, the CDR3 reads TGTGCCACCAGCACCGGGAGGTCCTACAATGAGCAGTTCTTC. Its protein is CATSTGRSYNEQFF. The chain uses TRBV15 and TRBJ2-1; 7 bases fit TRBD2. The CDR3 loop spans 14 amino acids. The germline V gene has CDR1 LNHNV and CDR2 YYDKDF (reference sequence). The V gene end was trimmed by 4 bases and the J gene end by 1 base; junction bases not matched to a gene: 1.

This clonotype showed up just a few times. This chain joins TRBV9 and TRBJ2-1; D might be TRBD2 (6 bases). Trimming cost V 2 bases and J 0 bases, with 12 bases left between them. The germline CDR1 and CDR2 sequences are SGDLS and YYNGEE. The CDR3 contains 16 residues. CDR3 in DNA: TGTGCCAGCAGCGTGGCCGGGACTGGCTCCTACAATGAGCAGTTCTTC. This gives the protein CASSVAGTGSYNEQFF.

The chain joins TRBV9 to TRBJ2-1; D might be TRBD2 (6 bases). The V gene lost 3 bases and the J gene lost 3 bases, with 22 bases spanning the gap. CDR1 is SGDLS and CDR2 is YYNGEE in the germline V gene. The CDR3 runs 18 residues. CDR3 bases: TGTGCCAGCAGCGACCGCGGGGCCGAAACCCCGAACTACAATGAGCAGTTCTTC. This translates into CASSDRGAETPNYNEQFF.

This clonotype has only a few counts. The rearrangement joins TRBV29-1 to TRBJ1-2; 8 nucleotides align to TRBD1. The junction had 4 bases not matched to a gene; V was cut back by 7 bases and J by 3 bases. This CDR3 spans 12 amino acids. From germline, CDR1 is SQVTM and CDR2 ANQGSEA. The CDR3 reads CSGYRGDYGYTF. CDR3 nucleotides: TGCAGCGGATACAGGGGGGACTATGGCTACACCTTC.

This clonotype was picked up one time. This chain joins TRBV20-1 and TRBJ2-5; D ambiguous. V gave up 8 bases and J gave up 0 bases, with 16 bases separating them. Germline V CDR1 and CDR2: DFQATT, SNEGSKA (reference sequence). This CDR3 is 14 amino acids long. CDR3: CSPRSRDYQETQYF. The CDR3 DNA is TGCAGTCCCCGGAGCCGAGACTACCAAGAGACCCAGTACTTC.

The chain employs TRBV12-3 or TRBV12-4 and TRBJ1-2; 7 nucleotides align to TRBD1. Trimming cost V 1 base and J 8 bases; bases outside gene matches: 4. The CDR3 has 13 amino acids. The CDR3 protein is CASSLEGAGGYTF. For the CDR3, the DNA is TGTGCCAGCAGTTTAGAGGGGGCTGGCGGCTACACCTTC.

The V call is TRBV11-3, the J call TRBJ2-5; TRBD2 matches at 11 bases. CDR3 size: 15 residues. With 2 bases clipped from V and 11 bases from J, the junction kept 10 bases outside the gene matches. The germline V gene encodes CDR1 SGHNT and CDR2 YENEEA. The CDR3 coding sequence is TGTGCCAGCAGCTTACGGGGGACTAGCGGTTCCAAGCAGTACTTC. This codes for CASSLRGTSGSKQYF.

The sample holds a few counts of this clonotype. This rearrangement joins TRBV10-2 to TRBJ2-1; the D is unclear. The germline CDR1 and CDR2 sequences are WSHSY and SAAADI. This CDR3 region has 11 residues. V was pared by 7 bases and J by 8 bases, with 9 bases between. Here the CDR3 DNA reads TGCGCCAGCACATGGTCGGATGAGCAGTTCTTC. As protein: CASTWSDEQFF.

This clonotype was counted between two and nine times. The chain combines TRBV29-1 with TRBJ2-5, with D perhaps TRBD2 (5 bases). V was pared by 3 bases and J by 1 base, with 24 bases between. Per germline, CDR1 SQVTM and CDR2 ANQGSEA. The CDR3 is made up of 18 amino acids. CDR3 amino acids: CSVDSRWERLGPQETQYF. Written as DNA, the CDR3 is TGCAGCGTTGATAGCCGGTGGGAGCGGCTCGGACCCCAAGAGACCCAGTACTTC. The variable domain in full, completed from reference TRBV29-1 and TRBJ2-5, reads SAVISQKPSRDICQRGTSLTIQCQVDSQVTMMFWYRQQPGQSLTLIATANQGSEATYESGFVIDKFPISRPNLTFSTLTVSNMSPEDSSIYLCSVDSRWERLGPQETQYFGPGTRLLVL.

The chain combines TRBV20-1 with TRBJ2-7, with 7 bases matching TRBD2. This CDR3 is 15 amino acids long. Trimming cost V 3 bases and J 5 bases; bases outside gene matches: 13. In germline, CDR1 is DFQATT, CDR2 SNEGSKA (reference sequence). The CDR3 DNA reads TGCAGTGCTAGGCTCGGGGGAGGGCTTCCCCACGAGCAGTACTTC. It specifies CSARLGGGLPHEQYF.

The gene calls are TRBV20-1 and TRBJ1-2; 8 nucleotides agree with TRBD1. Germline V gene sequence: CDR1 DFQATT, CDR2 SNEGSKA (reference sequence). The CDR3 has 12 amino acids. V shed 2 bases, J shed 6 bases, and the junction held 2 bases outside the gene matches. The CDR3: CSARPTGDGYTF. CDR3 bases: TGCAGTGCTAGACCGACAGGGGATGGCTACACCTTC.

The CDR3 spells CSGVAGGRENEQFF. The DNA of the CDR3 is TGCAGCGGTGTAGCGGGAGGGCGAGAAAATGAGCAGTTCTTC. The chain uses TRBV29-1 and TRBJ2-1, with TRBD2 identical over 11 bases. The germline V gene encodes CDR1 SQVTM and CDR2 ANQGSEA. V was pared by 7 bases and J by 7 bases, with 9 bases of the junction left unmatched. The CDR3 extends over 14 amino acids.

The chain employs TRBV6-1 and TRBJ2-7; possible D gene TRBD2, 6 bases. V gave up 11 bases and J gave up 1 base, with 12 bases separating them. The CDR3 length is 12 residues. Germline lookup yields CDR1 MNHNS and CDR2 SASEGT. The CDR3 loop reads CAGRRGSYEQYF. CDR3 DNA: TGTGCCGGGAGGAGGGGTTCCTACGAGCAGTACTTC.

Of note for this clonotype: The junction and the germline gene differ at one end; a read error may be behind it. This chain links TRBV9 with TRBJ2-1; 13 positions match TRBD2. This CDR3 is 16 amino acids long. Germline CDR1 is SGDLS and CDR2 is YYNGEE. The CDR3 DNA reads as TGTGCCAGCAGCCCGGGACTAGCGGGGACGTACAATGGGCAGTTCTTC. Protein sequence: CASSPGLAGTYNGQFF.

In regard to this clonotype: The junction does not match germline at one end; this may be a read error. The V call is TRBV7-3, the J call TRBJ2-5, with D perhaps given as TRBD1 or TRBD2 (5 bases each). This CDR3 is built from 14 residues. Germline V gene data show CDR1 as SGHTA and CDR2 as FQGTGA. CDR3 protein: CASSPGRKQETRYF. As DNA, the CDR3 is TGTGCCAGCAGCCCGGGACGGAAGCAAGAGACCCGGTACTTC.

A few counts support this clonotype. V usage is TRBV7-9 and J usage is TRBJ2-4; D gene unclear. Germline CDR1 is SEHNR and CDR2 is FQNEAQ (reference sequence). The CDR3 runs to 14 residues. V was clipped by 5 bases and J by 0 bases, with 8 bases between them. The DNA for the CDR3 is TGTGCCAGCAGCCAAACCCTAGCCAAAAACATTCAGTACTTC. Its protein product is CASSQTLAKNIQYF.

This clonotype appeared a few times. CDR3 coding DNA: TGTGCCACCAGCGGGACGGGCAGGAATAATGAAAAACTGTTTTTT. As protein: CATSGTGRNNEKLFF. The rearrangement links TRBV15 to TRBJ1-4, with D perhaps TRBD1 (5 bases). Germline V gene sequence: CDR1 LNHNV, CDR2 YYDKDF (reference sequence). Trimming left V 5 bases short and J 4 bases short, with 14 bases between. The CDR3 runs 15 residues.

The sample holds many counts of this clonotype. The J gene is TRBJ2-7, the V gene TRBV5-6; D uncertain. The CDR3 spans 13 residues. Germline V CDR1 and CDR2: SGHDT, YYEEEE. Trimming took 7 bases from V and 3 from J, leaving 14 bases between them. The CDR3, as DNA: TGTGCCAGCTCCCGGGTTAATGACTACGAGCAGTACTTC. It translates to CASSRVNDYEQYF.

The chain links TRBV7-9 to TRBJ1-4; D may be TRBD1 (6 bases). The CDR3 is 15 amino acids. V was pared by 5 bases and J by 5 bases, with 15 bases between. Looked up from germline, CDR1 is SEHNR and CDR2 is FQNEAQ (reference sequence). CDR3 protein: CASSDRGLPNEKLFF. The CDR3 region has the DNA TGTGCCAGCAGCGATCGGGGGCTCCCAAATGAAAAACTGTTTTTT.

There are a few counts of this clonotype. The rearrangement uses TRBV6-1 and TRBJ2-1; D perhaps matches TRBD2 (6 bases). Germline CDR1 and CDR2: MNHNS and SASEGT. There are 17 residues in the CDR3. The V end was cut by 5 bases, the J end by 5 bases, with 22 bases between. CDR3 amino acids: CASSKSPGLSLNNEQFF. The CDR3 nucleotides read TGTGCCAGCAGTAAGTCCCCGGGACTGTCTTTAAACAATGAGCAGTTCTTC.

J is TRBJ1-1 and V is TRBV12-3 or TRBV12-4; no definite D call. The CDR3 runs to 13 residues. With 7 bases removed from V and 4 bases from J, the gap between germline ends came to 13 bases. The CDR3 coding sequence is TGTGCCAGCACCGGTTGGGCTGTCACTGAAGCTTTCTTT. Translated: CASTGWAVTEAFF.

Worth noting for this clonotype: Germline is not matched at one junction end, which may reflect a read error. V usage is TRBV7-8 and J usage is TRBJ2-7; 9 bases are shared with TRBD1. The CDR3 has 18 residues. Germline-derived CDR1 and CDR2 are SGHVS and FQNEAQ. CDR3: CANSWDRESSASSYEQYF. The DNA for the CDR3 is TGTGCCAACAGCTGGGACAGGGAGAGTAGCGCGAGCTCCTACGAGCAGTACTTC.